The next 31 T cell receptor beta chains were all read from a single sample in a study of chemoradiotherapy in HPV16-positive cancers (dated by TCRdb to 2021 to 2024). The receptor library was made with the immunoSEQ multiplex PCR assay. TCRdb's version of the immuneACCESS table is confined to in-frame rearrangements and falls short of the full clone set. An unresolved V gene accounts for under half of the shortfall where checked; the remainder is of unknown origin. The sample table records tens of thousands of clones; under 95% of these occur just once. More than 3% of the sample rests with the top ten. Sequenced here: blood, sampled from a patient who underwent chemoradiotherapy. Receptor source: a human donor with HPV-associated anogenital cancer.

This clone occurred once. V usage is TRBV29-1 and J usage is TRBJ2-1; 10 bases are a match to TRBD1. The junction had 2 bases not matched to a gene; V was cut back by 2 bases and J by 7 bases. The CDR3 spans 13 residues. Germline CDR1 SQVTM, CDR2 ANQGSEA. The CDR3 loop is CSVERTGGNEQFF. CDR3 DNA sequence: TGCAGCGTTGAAAGGACAGGGGGAAATGAGCAGTTCTTC.

V is TRBV5-1 and J is TRBJ1-1; D unclear. The CDR3 is 13 residues long. Germline V gene sequence: CDR1 SGHRS, CDR2 YFSETQ. The V end was cut by 4 bases, the J end by 3 bases, with 10 bases between. The CDR3 DNA reads TGCGCCAGCAGCCCTAGGGTGGACACTGAAGCTTTCTTT. Translation gives CASSPRVDTEAFF.

V usage is TRBV19 and J usage is TRBJ2-1; 10 positions match TRBD1. Trimming took 6 bases from V and 2 from J; bases not matched to a gene: 4. There are 15 residues in the CDR3. The germline V gene has CDR1 LNHDA and CDR2 SQIVND (reference sequence). In DNA, the CDR3 is TGTGCCAGTAGGGACAGGGGGTCCCCCTACAATGAGCAGTTCTTC. It codes for CASRDRGSPYNEQFF.

The gene calls are TRBV9 and TRBJ1-6, with a tentative D call TRBD1 (5 bases). This CDR3 comprises 15 residues. Trimming pared 3 bases from V and 8 bases from J, leaving 15 bases between. CDR1 and CDR2 (germline): SGDLS, YYNGEE. The CDR3 sequence: CASSEPGREDSPLHF. The CDR3 DNA sequence: TGTGCCAGCAGCGAGCCGGGACGGGAAGATTCACCCCTCCACTTT.

This clone appeared a single time. This rearrangement joins TRBV28 to TRBJ1-2; tentative D call: TRBD1 (5 bases). In germline, CDR1 is MDHEN, CDR2 SYDVKM. The CDR3 has 16 amino acids. V lost 2 bases and J 4 bases, leaving 17 bases between the germline ends. The CDR3 region is CASSLPTRGRLYGYTF. The CDR3 DNA reads TGTGCCAGCAGTTTACCGACCCGGGGGAGGCTCTATGGCTACACCTTC.

The chain links TRBV9 to TRBJ1-1; the D is unclear. The germline V gene encodes CDR1 SGDLS and CDR2 YYNGEE. The CDR3 consists of 14 residues. The germline V and J ends were trimmed by 3 bases and 4 bases, with 13 bases remaining between them. CDR3 sequence: CASSAVPSGTEAFF. The DNA of the CDR3 is TGTGCCAGCAGCGCAGTACCTTCGGGCACTGAAGCTTTCTTT.

This chain connects TRBV5-1 to TRBJ1-2, with unresolved D. This CDR3 spans 13 amino acids. The V gene lost 4 bases and the J gene lost 8 bases, with 15 bases spanning the gap. Germline loops: CDR1 SGHRS, CDR2 YFSETQ. The CDR3 DNA is TGCGCCAGCAGCCCCACCGGGCAAGTCGGCTACACCTTC. Its protein product is CASSPTGQVGYTF.

This chain connects TRBV12-5 to TRBJ2-7, with 10 bases aligning to TRBD2. CDR3 length: 16 residues. The trim removed 6 bases at V and 2 bases at J, leaving 10 bases unmatched. CDR1 is LGHNT, CDR2 FRNRAP, per germline. CDR3 amino acids: CASGLQLAGPTYEQYF. DNA of the CDR3: TGTGCTAGTGGACTTCAACTAGCGGGGCCGACCTACGAGCAGTACTTC.

The V call is TRBV19, the J call TRBJ1-5; a weak D match, TRBD1 (5 bases). Looked up from germline, CDR1 is LNHDA and CDR2 is SQIVND (reference sequence). Trimming took off 4 bases at V and 7 bases at J, with 11 bases between the two ends. This CDR3 spans 13 amino acids. The CDR3 here is CASSTGPRQPQHF. In nucleotides, the CDR3 is TGTGCCAGTAGTACGGGACCTAGGCAGCCCCAGCATTTT.

Only one count was recorded for this clone. This rearrangement joins TRBV10-3 to TRBJ2-2; TRBD1 agrees at 7 bases. V was pared by 11 bases and J by 3 bases, with 9 bases of the junction left unmatched. The CDR3 is made up of 14 amino acids. Germline-derived CDR1 and CDR2 are ENHRY and SYGVKD. The CDR3 DNA follows: TGTGCCTCGAGAGTTACAGGGGACACCGGGGAGCTGTTTTTT. Translating gives CASRVTGDTGELFF.

V and J are TRBV28 and TRBJ1-3; a weak D match, TRBD1 (5 bases). The CDR3 totals 13 residues. Per germline, CDR1 MDHEN and CDR2 SYDVKM. The V end lost 5 bases, the J end lost 8 bases, and 13 bases lay between the germline ends. The CDR3 DNA follows: TGTGCCAGCAGTCTCCAGGGTAGGGACACCATATATTTT. It encodes CASSLQGRDTIYF.

CDR3 in amino acids: CASRRLAGTPQETQYF. As DNA, the CDR3 is TGTGCCAGCAGAAGACTAGCGGGGACCCCCCAAGAGACCCAGTACTTC. The V call is TRBV25-1, the J call TRBJ2-5, with 11 bases that match TRBD2. The CDR3 covers 16 residues. CDR1 is MGHDK and CDR2 is SYGVNS in the germline V gene. Unmatched junction bases numbered 7, after V lost 6 bases and J lost 1 base.

This chain joins TRBV5-6 and TRBJ2-3; D is unclear. V dropped 3 bases and J dropped 0 bases, with 11 bases sitting between them. This CDR3 has 15 residues. Germline CDR1 and CDR2: SGHDT and YYEEEE. DNA for the CDR3: TGTGCCAGCAGCTCCCCCAGATCTAGCACAGATACGCAGTATTTT. Its protein is CASSSPRSSTDTQYF. Drawing the rest from reference TRBV5-6 and TRBJ2-3, the complete variable domain is DAGVTQSPTHLIKTRGQQVTLRCSPKSGHDTVSWYQQALGQGPQFIFQYYEEEERQRGNFPDRFSGHQFPNYSSELNVNALLLGDSALYLCASSSPRSSTDTQYFGPGTRLTVL.

The V call is TRBV5-1, the J call TRBJ1-4; D gene uncertain. CDR1 is SGHRS and CDR2 is YFSETQ in the germline V gene. The V gene lost 4 bases and the J gene lost 14 bases, with 18 bases spanning the gap. The CDR3 has 13 residues. CDR3 residues: CASSLRPSEPLFF. CDR3 DNA: TGCGCCAGCAGCCTCCGGCCCTCCGAGCCGCTGTTTTTT.

The CDR3 DNA is TGTGCCAGCTCACCCGGGACAGAGATACCATATGGCTACACCTTC. Protein: CASSPGTEIPYGYTF. V and J are TRBV18 and TRBJ1-2; 7 bases fit TRBD1. The CDR3 is 15 amino acids. V shed 3 bases, J shed 5 bases, and the junction held 9 bases outside the gene matches. Germline loops: CDR1 KGHSH, CDR2 LQKENI.

This clone was detected only once. The rearrangement joins TRBV4-2 to TRBJ1-5; D unclear. The V and J ends lost 0 bases and 1 base respectively, with 4 bases between them. CDR3 size: 14 residues. Germline CDR1 and CDR2: LGHNA and YNFKEQ. CDR3: CASSQDESNQPQHF. The CDR3 DNA follows: TGTGCCAGCAGCCAAGACGAGAGCAATCAGCCCCAGCATTTT.

The CDR3: CATSRDGTAGNTIYF. Written as DNA, the CDR3 is TGTGCCACCAGCAGAGATGGGACAGCTGGAAACACCATATATTTT. The genes are TRBV15 and TRBJ1-3, with TRBD1 identical over 7 bases. In germline, CDR1 is LNHNV, CDR2 YYDKDF (reference sequence). After removal of 0 bases from V and 2 bases from J, the junction contained 1 base not matched to a gene. CDR3 length: 15 residues.

This clone showed up just a few times. V and J are TRBV28 and TRBJ1-1; 10 nucleotides match TRBD1. Germline CDR1 and CDR2: MDHEN and SYDVKM. The J segment lost 5 bases and the V segment lost 5 bases, leaving 8 bases of the junction unmatched. This CDR3 contains 15 residues. In DNA form, the CDR3 reads TGTGCCAGCAGTCTGGGACAGGGGTTCAGGACTGAAGCTTTCTTT. Amino acid sequence: CASSLGQGFRTEAFF.

This clone was recorded only once. CDR3 sequence reads: CAWRSATSGNDEQFF. CDR3 nucleotide sequence: TGTGCCTGGAGGAGCGCGACTAGCGGGAACGATGAGCAGTTCTTC. The chain recombines TRBV30 with TRBJ2-1; 11 bases map to TRBD2. The CDR3 has 15 amino acids. Germline CDR1 reads GTSNPN; CDR2 reads SVGIG (reference sequence). V shed 3 bases and J 8 bases; nucleotides not matched to a gene: 9. The full variable domain, its missing parts supplied by reference TRBV30 and TRBJ2-1, is SQTIHQWPATLVQPVGSPLSLECTVEGTSNPNLYWYRQAAGRGLQLLFYSVGIGQISSEVPQNLSASRPQDRQFILSSKKLLLSDSGFYLCAWRSATSGNDEQFFGPGTRLTVL.

Of note for this clone: The junction differs from germline at one of its ends, possibly a read error. V is TRBV30 and J is TRBJ2-7; D possibly corresponds to TRBD2 (6 bases). Germline V lookup: CDR1 GTSNPN, CDR2 SVGIG (reference sequence). The CDR3 contains 13 residues. CDR3 DNA sequence: TGTGCCTGGAGGGTCGGGAGCTCCTACGAGCGGTACTTC. Its protein is CAWRVGSSYERYF.

This chain uses TRBV19 with TRBJ2-7; 7 nucleotides align to TRBD1. The junction had 9 bases not matched to a gene; V was cut back by 4 bases and J by 6 bases. Germline-derived CDR1 and CDR2 are LNHDA and SQIVND (reference sequence). This CDR3 has 14 amino acids. In DNA form, the CDR3 reads TGTGCCAGTAGTAGTAAGACAGGGAGTTCCGAGCAGTACTTC. Its protein product is CASSSKTGSSEQYF.

This sequence joins TRBV5-4 and TRBJ2-5; 8 bases are a match to TRBD2. The CDR3 is 15 amino acids. After removal of 4 bases from V and 5 bases from J, the junction contained 10 bases not matched to a gene. Germline assignment: CDR1 SGHNT and CDR2 YYREEE (reference sequence). CDR3 loop: CASSLLAAQRETQYF. In nucleotides, the CDR3 is TGTGCCAGCAGCCTACTAGCGGCACAGAGGGAGACCCAGTACTTC.

The chain uses TRBV5-1 and TRBJ2-5; D could derive from TRBD1 or TRBD2 (5 bases each). This CDR3 has 14 amino acids. Germline CDR1 SGHRS, CDR2 YFSETQ. The V and J ends lost 0 bases and 1 base respectively, with 7 bases between them. In DNA, the CDR3 is TGCGCCAGCAGCTTGGCCGGGGCCCAAGAGACCCAGTACTTC. Protein product: CASSLAGAQETQYF.

By its share, this clone is large (0.1 to 1%). The J gene is TRBJ1-1, the V gene TRBV30, with no clear D. V dropped 0 bases and J dropped 1 base, with 3 bases sitting between them. Germline lookup yields CDR1 GTSNPN and CDR2 SVGIG (reference sequence). The CDR3 sequence is 12 residues long. This CDR3 reads CAWSVGNTEAFF. In DNA form, the CDR3 reads TGTGCCTGGAGTGTCGGGAACACTGAAGCTTTCTTT. Drawing the rest from reference TRBV30 and TRBJ1-1, the complete variable domain is SQTIHQWPATLVQPVGSPLSLECTVEGTSNPNLYWYRQAAGRGLQLLFYSVGIGQISSEVPQNLSASRPQDRQFILSSKKLLLSDSGFYLCAWSVGNTEAFFGQGTRLTVV.

This chain uses TRBV6-1 with TRBJ1-5, with TRBD1 as a possible D gene (6 bases). Deletions cut 6 bases from V and 1 base from J, with 13 bases between. Germline V CDR1 and CDR2: MNHNS, SASEGT. This CDR3 is built from 15 residues. The CDR3 loop reads CASRAGARSNQPQHF. In nucleotides, the CDR3 is TGTGCCAGCAGGGCAGGGGCGAGAAGCAATCAGCCCCAGCATTTT.

The chain combines TRBV11-2 with TRBJ2-1; D is ambiguous. Trimming shortened V by 5 bases and J by 7 bases, and 12 bases separated the two germline ends. CDR1 and CDR2 from the germline V gene are SGHAT and FQNNGV. This CDR3 spans 13 amino acids. The CDR3 DNA follows: TGTGCCAGCAGCCAGACCGAGAAGAATGAGCAGTTCTTC. This encodes CASSQTEKNEQFF.

The V and J genes are TRBV7-6 and TRBJ2-2; D not resolved. The V gene's germline CDR1 is SGHVS and CDR2 FNYEAQ. V was trimmed by 8 bases and J by 8 bases, leaving 15 bases between them. This CDR3 spans 13 amino acids. CDR3 sequence (DNA): TGTGCCAGCGGAGCCAGGCCGTTGGGGGAGCTGTTTTTT. As protein: CASGARPLGELFF.

This chain links TRBV4-2 with TRBJ2-5; 9 nucleotides align to TRBD2. Germline CDR1 and CDR2: LGHNA and YNFKEQ. The CDR3 length is 17 residues. The J segment lost 5 bases and the V segment lost 1 base, leaving 11 bases of the junction unmatched. The CDR3 region is CASSQVGLAGSLETQYF. DNA of the CDR3: TGTGCCAGCAGCCAAGTAGGTCTAGCGGGGTCTCTGGAGACCCAGTACTTC.

This chain uses TRBV4-1 with TRBJ2-3; D perhaps matches TRBD2 (5 bases). CDR3 length: 16 amino acids. V was shortened by 0 bases and J by 1 base, with 11 bases between the two germline ends. Germline V gene lookup returns CDR1 MGHRA and CDR2 YSYEKL. The CDR3, as DNA: TGCGCCAGCAGCCAAGACGAGGGCGCGGGCACAGATACGCAGTATTTT. Its protein product is CASSQDEGAGTDTQYF.

The chain employs TRBV6-6 and TRBJ2-7; tentative D call: TRBD2 (6 bases). There are 11 residues in the CDR3. V shed 10 bases and J shed 3 bases, with 10 bases lying between them. Germline V gives CDR1 MNHNY, CDR2 SVGAGI (reference sequence). The chain's CDR3 is CATAGYYEQYF. The CDR3 DNA follows: TGTGCCACTGCGGGGTACTACGAGCAGTACTTC.

The chain has TRBV27 and TRBJ1-4; TRBD1 aligns across 9 bases. Germline assignment: CDR1 MNHEY and CDR2 SMNVEV (reference sequence). J lost 5 bases, V lost 1 base, and 2 bases had no gene match. There are 15 residues in the CDR3. The CDR3 loop is CASSLLGQGNEKLFF. Written as DNA, the CDR3 is TGTGCCAGCAGTTTATTAGGACAGGGGAATGAAAAACTGTTTTTT.